This T cell receptor beta chain was captured in a study of CD8+CD57+ T cells in acquired aplastic anemia. The study's findings and limits: Patients and controls shared twenty-nine CD8+ CDR3 sequences.

Researchers used genomic DNA as the template to profile TCR beta VDJ and CDR3. TCRdb analysed the reads with MiXCR anew, one entry per CDR3 protein. Here the sample spans 150,000 to 170,000 distinct CDR3 sequences, over 50% being singletons. This clonotype showed up many times. What it binds is not known. In germline, CDR1 is SGDLS, CDR2 YYNGEE. The CDR3 consists of 17 residues. The V segment lost 1 base and the J segment 3 bases; nucleotides outside the gene matches: 11. Flow cytometry had shown expanded CD8+CD57+ cells in the patients chosen for sequencing. At the time of blood sampling, patients had not yet received any therapy.

The TCR was taken from a human donor with aplastic anemia. The chain links TRBV9 to TRBJ2-3, with 7 bases fitting TRBD2. The material sequenced was sorted CD4+, CD8+, or CD8+CD57+ T cells (not recorded which) from PBMCs. This CDR3 is CASSVFGKRDLTDTQYF. CDR3 in DNA: TGTGCCAGCAGCGTATTTGGGAAGCGGGACCTTACAGATACGCAGTATTTT.